These 14 T cell receptor beta chains share one sample of origin, sequenced in a study of T cells in localized non-small cell lung cancer. The data were produced by immunoSEQ multiplex PCR, yet TCRdb's version contains in-frame clones alone and is incomplete. The table has approximately 12,000 clones, around 83% seen once; the top ten hold approximately 19%. Sequenced material: peripheral blood, taken before any cancer treatment. These receptors were collected from a male donor aged 60 or over with stage I lung adenocarcinoma.

CDR3 nucleotides: TGTGCCAGCAGCTCTGCCGAGAGGAGCGCCAGGAACACTGAAGCTTTCTTT. Translating it yields CASSSAERSARNTEAFF. The chain is built from TRBV5-6 and TRBJ1-1; D is ambiguous. The CDR3 length is 17 residues. Germline-derived CDR1 and CDR2 are SGHDT and YYEEEE. V was cut by 3 bases and J by 1 base, with 19 bases left in between.

The rearrangement joins TRBV28 to TRBJ1-1; tentative D call: TRBD1 (5 bases). The CDR3 consists of 13 residues. CDR1 MDHEN and CDR2 SYDVKM come from the germline V gene. V gave up 8 bases and J gave up 0 bases, with 10 bases separating them. The CDR3 loop is CASLGPMNTEAFF. CDR3 in DNA: TGTGCCAGCCTGGGACCGATGAACACTGAAGCTTTCTTT.

To note about this clone: The junction departs from the called germline gene at one end, perhaps through a read error. The chain combines TRBV10-1 with TRBJ1-2; D is unclear. The CDR3 is 17 residues long. From germline, CDR1 is WNHNN and CDR2 SYGVQD (reference sequence). The CDR3 DNA is TGCGCCAGCAGTGACCATGGATTTCGGAGCGTCGACTATGGCTACACTTTC. It is translated as CASSDHGFRSVDYGYTF.

The chain is built from TRBV6-6 and TRBJ2-7; D unclear. This CDR3 has 12 residues. Trimming pared 6 bases from V and 5 bases from J, leaving 11 bases between. Germline V gene data show CDR1 as MNHNY and CDR2 as SVGAGI (reference sequence). CDR3 protein: CASRDRNDEQYF. CDR3 DNA: TGTGCCAGCAGGGACCGGAACGACGAGCAGTACTTC.

The CDR3, as DNA: TGTGCCAGCTCCGGGACAGGGGCGCTCCTTAACTATGGCTACACCTTC. This gives the protein CASSGTGALLNYGYTF. The genes are TRBV19 and TRBJ1-2; 10 bases map to TRBD1. The CDR3 totals 16 residues. Germline trimming cut 9 bases from V and 1 base from J; bases unmatched to any gene: 11. Germline V CDR1 and CDR2: LNHDA, SQIVND (reference sequence).

This rearrangement joins TRBV6-1 to TRBJ2-7, with D uncertain. Trimming removed 6 bases at V and 2 bases at J, with 11 bases between. Germline loops: CDR1 MNHNS, CDR2 SASEGT. The CDR3 has 13 residues. For the CDR3, the DNA is TGTGCCAGCAGAAGGAGCCTAGCCTACGAGCAGTACTTC. Translated: CASRRSLAYEQYF.

V gene TRBV5-1 combines with J gene TRBJ2-7; D ambiguous. The CDR3 is 13 residues long. Germline V gives CDR1 SGHRS, CDR2 YFSETQ. V lost 5 bases and J 1 base, leaving 10 bases between the germline ends. The CDR3 nucleotides read TGCGCCAGCAGGATGGACGGTTCCTACGAGCAGTACTTC. Amino acid sequence: CASRMDGSYEQYF. The complete variable domain, with remaining parts taken from reference TRBV5-1 and TRBJ2-7, reads KAGVTQTPRYLIKTRGQQVTLSCSPISGHRSVSWYQQTPGQGLQFLFEYFSETQRNKGNFPGRFSGRQFSNSRSEMNVSTLELGDSALYLCASRMDGSYEQYFGPGTRLTVT.

CDR3 sequence: CASSRQGGGNYGYTF. The CDR3 DNA is TGTGCCAGCAGCAGACAGGGTGGGGGTAACTATGGCTACACCTTC. The V gene is TRBV2, the J gene TRBJ1-2; the match to TRBD1 covers 7 bases. CDR3 length: 15 amino acids. Losses at the gene ends were 6 bases for V and 1 base for J; bases not matched to a gene: 8. Germline lookup yields CDR1 SNHLY and CDR2 FYNNEI.

The chain couples TRBV5-6 to TRBJ1-6; D might be TRBD1 (5 bases). Germline CDR1 SGHDT, CDR2 YYEEEE. The CDR3 runs to 14 residues. Trimming cost V 4 bases and J 6 bases, with 11 bases left between them. In DNA form, the CDR3 reads TGTGCCAGCAGCAACTGGGGCAGTAATTCACCCCTCCACTTT. Translated, it gives CASSNWGSNSPLHF.

The rearrangement links TRBV7-9 to TRBJ2-1; tentative D call: TRBD2 (6 bases). V was cut by 5 bases and J by 13 bases, with 15 bases left in between. This CDR3 comprises 12 residues. Germline CDR1 and CDR2: SEHNR and FQNEAQ (reference sequence). CDR3 sequence (DNA): TGTGCCAGCAGCCGACTAGGCTCCTTCCAGTTCTTC. Translation: CASSRLGSFQFF.

The chain combines TRBV5-1 with TRBJ2-5; 8 nucleotides match TRBD1. The germline V gene has CDR1 SGHRS and CDR2 YFSETQ. Losses at the gene ends were 3 bases for V and 3 bases for J; bases not matched to a gene: 7. The CDR3 consists of 15 residues. The CDR3 DNA follows: TGCGCCAGCAGCTCCCGGACAGGGTGGGAAGAGACCCAGTACTTC. It codes for CASSSRTGWEETQYF.

The rearrangement links TRBV6-4 to TRBJ2-1; TRBD2 matches at 13 bases. Looked up from germline, CDR1 is MRHNA and CDR2 is SNTAGT. V lost 10 bases and J lost 5; bases outside the gene matches: 5. The CDR3 sequence is 14 residues long. CDR3 DNA: TGTGCCACCCAAGGACTAGCGGGGGACAATGAGCAGTTCTTC. This sequence encodes CATQGLAGDNEQFF.

This sequence joins TRBV9 and TRBJ2-1, with D perhaps given as TRBD1 or TRBD2 (5 bases each). Trimming took 0 bases from V and 6 from J, leaving 13 bases between them. This CDR3 has 15 residues. Germline values: CDR1 SGDLS, CDR2 YYNGEE. The CDR3, as DNA: TGTGCCAGCAGCGTAGAGGCCCGAGGGACCAATGAGCAGTTCTTC. Residues: CASSVEARGTNEQFF.

The V call is TRBV15, the J call TRBJ1-5; D might be TRBD1 (5 bases). Germline V gene lookup returns CDR1 LNHNV and CDR2 YYDKDF (reference sequence). The CDR3 covers 16 residues. V was pared by 0 bases and J by 0 bases, with 9 bases between. CDR3 protein: CATSRDGDLSNQPQHF. As DNA, the CDR3 is TGTGCCACCAGCAGAGATGGGGACCTTAGCAATCAGCCCCAGCATTTT.